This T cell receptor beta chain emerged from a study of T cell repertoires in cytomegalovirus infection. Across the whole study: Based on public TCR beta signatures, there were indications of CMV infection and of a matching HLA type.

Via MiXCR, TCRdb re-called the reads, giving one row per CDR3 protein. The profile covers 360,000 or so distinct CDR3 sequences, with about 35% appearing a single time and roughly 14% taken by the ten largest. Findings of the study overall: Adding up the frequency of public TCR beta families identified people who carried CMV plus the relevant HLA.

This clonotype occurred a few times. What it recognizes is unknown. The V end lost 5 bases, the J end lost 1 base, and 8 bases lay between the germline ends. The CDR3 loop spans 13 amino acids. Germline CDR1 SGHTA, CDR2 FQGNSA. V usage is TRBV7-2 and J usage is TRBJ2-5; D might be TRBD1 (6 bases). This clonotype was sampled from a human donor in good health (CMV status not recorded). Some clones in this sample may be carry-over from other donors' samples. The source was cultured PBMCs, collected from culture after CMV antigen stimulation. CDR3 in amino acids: CASSTQGQETQYF. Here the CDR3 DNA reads TGTGCCAGCAGCACACAGGGCCAAGAGACCCAGTACTTC.